This TCR beta chain was captured by sequencing in a study of cytomegalovirus exposure and HLA in healthy donors. At the level of the study: There were fewer than 130 million unique TCR beta sequences, drawn from about 200 million T cells, in an earlier analysis. When roughly 420 donors were genotyped, roughly four fifths of them were found to fall in the Caucasian-associated ancestry cluster. General study points: According to reports, the classifier identified cytomegalovirus status with high specificity and sensitivity. Prior analysis indicated that the majority of TCR beta V segments exhibited productivity approximately 87% or approximately 30% of the time.

The germline V gene has CDR1 SNHLY and CDR2 FYNNEI. The CDR3 is made up of 16 amino acids. V lost 6 bases and J lost 2; bases outside the gene matches: 5. This PCR relied on a set of 60 Vbeta primers and 13 Jbeta primers. The assay was immunoSEQ multiplex PCR, and TCRdb's table has in-frame clones only and misses some. The sample includes approximately 170,000 clones, 65% to 85% of them seen just once. Points on this clone: Its antigen is not identified.

The receptor comes from a woman younger than 35 in good health and CMV-seronegative. Sequencing input: PBMCs. The V and J genes are TRBV2 and TRBJ2-3; 13 bases match TRBD2. In DNA form, the CDR3 reads TGTGCCAGCAGGGAGACTAGCGGGGGGCACACAGATACGCAGTATTTT. Amino acid sequence: CASRETSGGHTDTQYF.